This is a list of T cell receptor beta chains from one sample in a study of CD8 T cells in ankylosing spondylitis. TCRdb redid the calling of the 5' RACE reads with MiXCR, one entry per CDR3 protein. The sample lists some 840,000 distinct CDR3 sequences; about 10% were seen once. Sample: blood, either unsorted or a sorted T cell fraction (not recorded which). Source of these receptors: a male donor with ankylosing spondylitis. CDR3s include the opening cysteine and the closing phenylalanine or tryptophan. A D gene is named only where the DNA matches it firmly. Size values are once, few and many counts, or a class for expanded clones, and some rows have none.

V	size	J	D	DNA	CDR3
TRBV7-9	few	TRBJ2-5	.	TGTGCCAGCAGCTATATTGAGGAGACCCAGTACTTC	CASSYIEETQYF
TRBV28	.	TRBJ2-4	.	TGTGCCAGCAGGCCTCCATCAGCCAAAAACATTCAGTACTTC	CASRPPSAKNIQYF
TRBV12-3/TRBV12-4	.	TRBJ2-3	TRBD1	TGTGCCAGCGGAACCGGGACAGGTATGGCAGATACGCAGTATTTT	CASGTGTGMADTQYF
TRBV20-1	many	TRBJ2-7	.	TGCAGTGCTAGTTCCGGTGACAGCTACGAGCAGTACTTC	CSASSGDSYEQYF
TRBV11-1	few	TRBJ2-1	TRBD1	TGTGCCAGCAGCCGGGGACAGGGGGGTGAGCAGTTCTTC	CASSRGQGGEQFF
TRBV6-5	.	TRBJ2-7	TRBD1	TGTGCCAGCAGTTATTCGGACAGGGTAGACGAGCAGTACTTC	CASSYSDRVDEQYF
TRBV6-2/TRBV6-3	few	TRBJ2-6	.	TGTGCCAGCAGTTCTCAAGGGTGGGCCAACGTCCTGACTTTC	CASSSQGWANVLTF
TRBV10-3	.	TRBJ2-5	.	TGTGCCATCAGTGAATTCAGAAAAGAGACCCAGTACTTC	CAISEFRKETQYF
TRBV28	many	TRBJ2-5	TRBD1	TGTGCCAGCAGTCCCCTCTGGACAGGGGGTACGGAGACCCAGTACTTC	CASSPLWTGGTETQYF
TRBV29-1	.	TRBJ2-7	.	TGCAGCGTCCTTGACTACGAGCAGTACTTC	CSVLDYEQYF
TRBV5-5	few	TRBJ2-7	.	TGTGCCAGCAGCGGAACTACATTCTCCTACGAGCAGTACTTC	CASSGTTFSYEQYF